The 15 T cell receptor beta chains presented below share a single source sample, sequenced in a study of cytomegalovirus exposure and HLA in healthy donors. Both 60 Vbeta primers and 13 Jbeta primers went into the PCR. This table comes from immunoSEQ multiplex PCR, and its TCRdb copy is limited to in-frame clones, with some not included. The sample includes 110,000 to 150,000 clones, about 70% of them seen just once. Sequencing used PBMCs. The receptors stem from a woman aged 55-69 years in good health and CMV-seropositive.

The sample holds a few counts of this clone. The chain employs TRBV19 and TRBJ2-1; tentative D call: TRBD2 (6 bases). Germline CDR1 reads LNHDA; CDR2 reads SQIVND (reference sequence). The CDR3 is 17 amino acids. V gave up 3 bases and J gave up 0 bases, with 15 bases separating them. Here the CDR3 reads CASSIRRDLSSYNEQFF. As DNA, the CDR3 is TGTGCCAGTAGTATTAGGAGGGACTTGAGCTCCTACAATGAGCAGTTCTTC. The full variable domain, completed using reference TRBV19 and TRBJ2-1, is DGGITQSPKYLFRKEGQNVTLSCEQNLNHDAMYWYRQDPGQGLRLIYYSQIVNDFQKGDIAEGYSVSREKKESFPLTVTSAQKNPTAFYLCASSIRRDLSSYNEQFFGPGTRLTVL.

V usage is TRBV6-1 and J usage is TRBJ2-7; D is possibly TRBD1 (6 bases). Trimming pared 10 bases from V and 2 bases from J, leaving 15 bases between. Germline V gene data show CDR1 as MNHNS and CDR2 as SASEGT. The CDR3 spans 13 residues. The CDR3 here is CATNRVGPYEQYF. The CDR3 DNA follows: TGTGCCACCAACAGGGTGGGGCCCTACGAGCAGTACTTC.

V and J are TRBV28 and TRBJ1-4; D is possibly TRBD1 (6 bases). Per germline, CDR1 MDHEN and CDR2 SYDVKM. Trimming cost V 6 bases and J 8 bases, with 25 bases left between them. This CDR3 has 17 residues. This CDR3 reads CASSPMGGVGAREKLFF. CDR3 coding DNA: TGTGCCAGCAGCCCAATGGGGGGGGTGGGGGCTCGGGAAAAACTGTTTTTT.

V usage is TRBV2 and J usage is TRBJ1-1; 9 bases map to TRBD1. V lost 4 bases and J lost 4; bases outside the gene matches: 13. Germline CDR1 reads SNHLY; CDR2 reads FYNNEI. This CDR3 is 17 amino acids long. CDR3 region: CASSVPGQGGRSTEAFF. As DNA, the CDR3 is TGTGCCAGCAGTGTCCCGGGACAGGGCGGCAGGAGCACTGAAGCTTTCTTT.

The chain uses TRBV6-5 and TRBJ1-1; 8 positions agree with TRBD1. Trimming cost V 5 bases and J 4 bases; bases outside gene matches: 9. CDR1 and CDR2 from the germline V gene are MNHEY and SVGAGI. The CDR3 has 15 amino acids. CDR3 nucleotides: TGTGCCAGCAGTCCAAGGACAGGGACGGGCACTGAAGCTTTCTTT. It specifies CASSPRTGTGTEAFF.

The chain couples TRBV5-4 to TRBJ2-1; 7 positions match TRBD2. V trimming: 4 bases; J trimming: 4 bases; junction bases outside the gene matches: 11. This CDR3 is built from 16 residues. CDR1 SGHNT and CDR2 YYREEE come from the germline V gene (reference sequence). The CDR3 sequence is CASSTRAGAGYNEQFF. The CDR3 DNA reads as TGTGCCAGCAGCACGCGCGCCGGAGCGGGGTACAATGAGCAGTTCTTC.

The rearrangement uses TRBV30 and TRBJ1-4; D is ambiguous. Trimming removed 2 bases from V and 0 bases from J, with 13 bases in between. The germline V gene encodes CDR1 GTSNPN and CDR2 SVGIG (reference sequence). CDR3 length equals 16 residues. CDR3: CAWSFGLLSTNEKLFF. In DNA form, the CDR3 reads TGTGCCTGGAGTTTTGGGCTCCTCTCAACTAATGAAAAACTGTTTTTT.

J is TRBJ1-2 and V is TRBV18, with 7 positions matching TRBD1. V was pared by 1 base and J by 8 bases, with 10 bases of the junction left unmatched. The germline gives CDR1 KGHSH, CDR2 LQKENI. This CDR3 spans 15 amino acids. In DNA form, the CDR3 reads TGTGCCAGCTCACCACAGGGTGAGGGGGCAAAAGGCTACACCTTC. The encoded protein is CASSPQGEGAKGYTF.

J is TRBJ1-5 and V is TRBV30; a possible D gene is TRBD1 (5 bases). This CDR3 comprises 14 residues. Germline-derived CDR1 and CDR2 are GTSNPN and SVGIG (reference sequence). V shed 0 bases and J shed 3 bases, with 9 bases lying between them. The CDR3 DNA is TGTGCCTGGAGTGTCGGCAGGGACAATCAGCCCCAGCATTTT. Translated: CAWSVGRDNQPQHF.

The chain has TRBV5-4 and TRBJ2-1; D gene ambiguous. Germline V lookup: CDR1 SGHNT, CDR2 YYREEE (reference sequence). The CDR3 runs to 13 residues. V lost 3 bases to trimming and J lost 3 bases, with 7 bases between them. The CDR3 DNA sequence: TGTGCCAGCAGCTCCCTCTTCTACAATGAGCAGTTCTTC. Translated: CASSSLFYNEQFF.

This chain links TRBV25-1 with TRBJ2-1; perhaps TRBD2 as D (6 bases). V lost 8 bases and J 1 base, leaving 12 bases between the germline ends. The germline gives CDR1 MGHDK, CDR2 SYGVNS. CDR3 size: 14 residues. Here the CDR3 reads CASEASGSYNEQFF. In nucleotides, the CDR3 is TGTGCCAGCGAAGCGAGCGGGTCCTACAATGAGCAGTTCTTC.

In its sample, this clone was seen once. This chain links TRBV20-1 with TRBJ2-3; unclear D gene. CDR3 length equals 11 residues. CDR1 DFQATT and CDR2 SNEGSKA come from the germline V gene (reference sequence). V was cut by 6 bases and J by 5 bases, with 9 bases left in between. The DNA for the CDR3 is TGCAGTGCGAACCCGGGAGATACGCAGTATTTT. Translation gives CSANPGDTQYF.

This clone has a single count. The chain joins TRBV5-1 to TRBJ2-7; 7 nucleotides align to TRBD1. This CDR3 has 16 amino acids. Trimming at V came to 3 bases and at J to 2 bases, leaving 11 bases not matched to a gene. Germline V gene data show CDR1 as SGHRS and CDR2 as YFSETQ. The CDR3, as DNA: TGCGCCAGCAGCTACACCGACAGGGCCGGGGCCTACGAGCAGTACTTC. Residues: CASSYTDRAGAYEQYF.

The chain employs TRBV6-5 and TRBJ1-2, with TRBD1 as a possible D gene (5 bases). Trimming stripped 7 bases from V and 4 bases from J, with 7 bases between. The length of the CDR3 is 11 residues. Germline CDR1 MNHEY, CDR2 SVGAGI. CDR3 protein: CASTGGYGYTF. The CDR3 DNA is TGTGCCAGCACCGGGGGCTATGGCTACACCTTC.

This clone has just a few counts. This chain joins TRBV6-1 and TRBJ2-7; 9 positions agree with TRBD1. V shed 4 bases, J shed 3 bases, and the junction held 7 bases outside the gene matches. The CDR3 runs to 15 residues. Germline V CDR1 and CDR2: MNHNS, SASEGT. The chain's CDR3 is CASSGPGQGGYEQYF. For the CDR3, the DNA is TGTGCCAGCAGTGGCCCGGGACAGGGAGGCTACGAGCAGTACTTC.